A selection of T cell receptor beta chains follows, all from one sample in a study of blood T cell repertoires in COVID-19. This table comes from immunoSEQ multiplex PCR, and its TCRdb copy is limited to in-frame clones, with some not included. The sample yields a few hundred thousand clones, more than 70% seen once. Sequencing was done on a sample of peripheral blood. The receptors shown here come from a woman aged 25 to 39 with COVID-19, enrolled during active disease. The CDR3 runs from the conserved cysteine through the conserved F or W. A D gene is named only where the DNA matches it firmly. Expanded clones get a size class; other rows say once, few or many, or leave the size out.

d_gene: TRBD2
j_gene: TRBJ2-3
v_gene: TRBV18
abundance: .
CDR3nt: TGTGCCAGCTCACCACTAAGCGGGGGGACGGATACGCAGTATTTT
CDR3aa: CASSPLSGGTDTQYF

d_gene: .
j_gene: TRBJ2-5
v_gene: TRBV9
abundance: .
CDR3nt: TGTGCCAGCAGCGCCCGAACAGGGAAGGAAGAGACCCAGTACTTC
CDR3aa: CASSARTGKEETQYF

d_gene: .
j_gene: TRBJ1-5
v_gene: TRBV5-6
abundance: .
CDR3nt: TGTGCCAGCAGCCTAAGGGGTTATAGCAATCAGCCCCAGCATTTT
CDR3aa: CASSLRGYSNQPQHF

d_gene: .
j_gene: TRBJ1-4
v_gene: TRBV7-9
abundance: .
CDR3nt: TGTGCCAGCAGGGTTGGGGGGTTTGCTAATGAAAAACTGTTTTTT
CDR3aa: CASRVGGFANEKLFF

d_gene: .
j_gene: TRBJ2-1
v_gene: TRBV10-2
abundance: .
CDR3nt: TGCGCCAGCACCCTTAGCTTCTACAATGAGCAGTTCTTC
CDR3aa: CASTLSFYNEQFF

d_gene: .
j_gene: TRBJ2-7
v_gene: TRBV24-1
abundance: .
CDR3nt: TGTGCCACCAGTGAGGGCCGGAACGAACAGTACTTC
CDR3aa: CATSEGRNEQYF

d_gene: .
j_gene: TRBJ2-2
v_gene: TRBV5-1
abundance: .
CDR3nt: TGCGCCAGCAGCGTTGGTTTGCTCCCGGAGGGGGAGCTGTTTTTT
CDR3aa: CASSVGLLPEGELFF

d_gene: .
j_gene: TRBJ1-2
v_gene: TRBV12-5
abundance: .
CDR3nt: TGTGCTAGTGGTCTCGGGGTTCGCTACACCTTC
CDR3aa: CASGLGVRYTF

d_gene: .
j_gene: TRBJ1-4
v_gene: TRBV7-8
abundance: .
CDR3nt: TGTGCCAGCACTTCGTCCCCAGGGATTAATGAAAAACTGTTTTTT
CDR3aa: CASTSSPGINEKLFF

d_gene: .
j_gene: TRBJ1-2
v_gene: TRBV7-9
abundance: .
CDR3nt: TGTGCCAGCAGACCAGGGTCTGGTGGCTACACCTTC
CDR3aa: CASRPGSGGYTF

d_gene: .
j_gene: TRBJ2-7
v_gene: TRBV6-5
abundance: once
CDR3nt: TGTGCCAGCAGCAAGGGGGGGACATACGAGCAGTACTTC
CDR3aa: CASSKGGTYEQYF

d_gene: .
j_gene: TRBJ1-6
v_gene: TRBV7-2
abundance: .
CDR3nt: TGTGCCAGCAGCCACACGAGGGAGGATTCACCCCTCCACTTT
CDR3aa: CASSHTREDSPLHF

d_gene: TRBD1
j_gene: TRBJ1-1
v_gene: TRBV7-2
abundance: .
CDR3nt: TGTGCCAGCAGCCCAGGGGGCGAGAACACTGAAGCTTTCTTT
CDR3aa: CASSPGGENTEAFF

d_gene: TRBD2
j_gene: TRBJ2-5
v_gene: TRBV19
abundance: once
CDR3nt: TGTGCCAGTAGTAGAGAGCGGGGGGAGACCCAGTACTTC
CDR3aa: CASSRERGETQYF

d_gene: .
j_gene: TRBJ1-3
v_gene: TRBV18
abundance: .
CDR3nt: TGTGCCAGCTCACCCCCGGGGTTAGGCGGAAACACCATATATTTT
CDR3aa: CASSPPGLGGNTIYF

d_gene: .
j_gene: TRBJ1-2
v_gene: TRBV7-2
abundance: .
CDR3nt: TGTGCCAGTCGCGAGGACTTCGGCTACACCTTC
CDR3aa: CASREDFGYTF

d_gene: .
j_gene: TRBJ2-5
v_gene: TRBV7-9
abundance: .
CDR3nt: TGTGCCAGCAGCAAGCCTGGGGGCGGAGAGACCCAGTACTTC
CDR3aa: CASSKPGGGETQYF

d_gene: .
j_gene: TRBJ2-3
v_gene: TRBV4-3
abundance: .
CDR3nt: TGCGCCAGCAGCCCAGGCGAGGGGAGGGATACGCAGTATTTT
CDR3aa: CASSPGEGRDTQYF

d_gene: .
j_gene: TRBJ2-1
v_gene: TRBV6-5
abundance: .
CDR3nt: TGTGCCAGCAGTTTGGCAGGGTACAATGAGCAGTTCTTC
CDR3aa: CASSLAGYNEQFF

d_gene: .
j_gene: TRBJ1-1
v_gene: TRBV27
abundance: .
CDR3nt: TGTGCCAGCAGTTTAAAGGCCGTAACTTCCCGAGACTACACTGAAGCTTTCTTT
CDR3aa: CASSLKAVTSRDYTEAFF

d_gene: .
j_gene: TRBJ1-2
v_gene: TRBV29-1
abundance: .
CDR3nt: TGCAGCGTTGAAGGACAGTATGGCTACACCTTC
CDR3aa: CSVEGQYGYTF

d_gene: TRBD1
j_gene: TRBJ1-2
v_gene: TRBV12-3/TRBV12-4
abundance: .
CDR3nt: TGTGCCAGCAGCCCGACAGGGGATGGCTACACCTTC
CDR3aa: CASSPTGDGYTF

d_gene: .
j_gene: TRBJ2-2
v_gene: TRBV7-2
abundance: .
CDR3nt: TGTGCCAGCAGCCCAGGCGGGGTCAGGCTGTTTTTT
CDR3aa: CASSPGGVRLFF

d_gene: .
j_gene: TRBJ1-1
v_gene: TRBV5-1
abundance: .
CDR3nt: TGCGCCAGCAGCCAGACGGGGATCCAGGCGAACACTGAAGCTTTCTTT
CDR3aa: CASSQTGIQANTEAFF

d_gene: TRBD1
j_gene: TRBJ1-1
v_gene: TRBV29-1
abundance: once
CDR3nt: TGCAGCGTTGAAAACAGGGGCCGCATGAACACTGAAGCTTTCTTT
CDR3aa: CSVENRGRMNTEAFF

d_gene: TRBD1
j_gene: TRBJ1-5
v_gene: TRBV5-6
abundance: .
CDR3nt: TGTGCCAGCAGCTTCGGACAGGGGCATCAGCCCCAGCATTTT
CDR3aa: CASSFGQGHQPQHF

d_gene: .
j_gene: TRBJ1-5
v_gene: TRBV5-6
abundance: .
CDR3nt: TGTGCCAGCAGTTTTAGAACAGGGATCGGGCAGCCCCAGCATTTT
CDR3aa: CASSFRTGIGQPQHF

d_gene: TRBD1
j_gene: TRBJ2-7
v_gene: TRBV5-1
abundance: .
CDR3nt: TGCGCCAGCAGCTTAATAACAGGGGCCGGTGGGCAGTACTTC
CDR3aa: CASSLITGAGGQYF

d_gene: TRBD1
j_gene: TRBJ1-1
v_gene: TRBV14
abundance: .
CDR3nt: TGTGCCAGCAGCTCCACCGGGACAGGGAACACTGAAGCTTTCTTT
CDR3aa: CASSSTGTGNTEAFF

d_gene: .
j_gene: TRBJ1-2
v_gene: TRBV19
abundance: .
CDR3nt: TGTGCCAGTAGGAGGGCAGCCTATAACTATGGCTACACCTTC
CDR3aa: CASRRAAYNYGYTF

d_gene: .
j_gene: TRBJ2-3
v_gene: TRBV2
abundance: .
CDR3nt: TGTGCCAGCAGTGAGTCCCGACTAAGCACAGATACGCAGTATTTT
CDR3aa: CASSESRLSTDTQYF

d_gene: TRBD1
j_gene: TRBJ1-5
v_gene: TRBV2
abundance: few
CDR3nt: TGTGCCAGGAGCGTGGGACAGGCTAATCAGCCCCAGCATTTT
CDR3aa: CARSVGQANQPQHF

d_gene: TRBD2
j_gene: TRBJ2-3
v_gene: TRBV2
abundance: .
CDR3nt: TGTGCCACTCCCGCCGGCGGGGGGGCCCCCACAGATACGCAGTATTTT
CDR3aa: CATPAGGGAPTDTQYF

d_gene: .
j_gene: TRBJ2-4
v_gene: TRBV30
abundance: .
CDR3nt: TGTGCCTGGAGTGTAATCCCCTTACTAGCCAAAAACATTCAGTACTTC
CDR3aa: CAWSVIPLLAKNIQYF

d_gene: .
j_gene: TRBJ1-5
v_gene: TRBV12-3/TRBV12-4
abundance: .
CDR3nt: TGTGCCAGCAGTTTAGTAGGCGGTCAGCCCCAGCATTTT
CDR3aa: CASSLVGGQPQHF